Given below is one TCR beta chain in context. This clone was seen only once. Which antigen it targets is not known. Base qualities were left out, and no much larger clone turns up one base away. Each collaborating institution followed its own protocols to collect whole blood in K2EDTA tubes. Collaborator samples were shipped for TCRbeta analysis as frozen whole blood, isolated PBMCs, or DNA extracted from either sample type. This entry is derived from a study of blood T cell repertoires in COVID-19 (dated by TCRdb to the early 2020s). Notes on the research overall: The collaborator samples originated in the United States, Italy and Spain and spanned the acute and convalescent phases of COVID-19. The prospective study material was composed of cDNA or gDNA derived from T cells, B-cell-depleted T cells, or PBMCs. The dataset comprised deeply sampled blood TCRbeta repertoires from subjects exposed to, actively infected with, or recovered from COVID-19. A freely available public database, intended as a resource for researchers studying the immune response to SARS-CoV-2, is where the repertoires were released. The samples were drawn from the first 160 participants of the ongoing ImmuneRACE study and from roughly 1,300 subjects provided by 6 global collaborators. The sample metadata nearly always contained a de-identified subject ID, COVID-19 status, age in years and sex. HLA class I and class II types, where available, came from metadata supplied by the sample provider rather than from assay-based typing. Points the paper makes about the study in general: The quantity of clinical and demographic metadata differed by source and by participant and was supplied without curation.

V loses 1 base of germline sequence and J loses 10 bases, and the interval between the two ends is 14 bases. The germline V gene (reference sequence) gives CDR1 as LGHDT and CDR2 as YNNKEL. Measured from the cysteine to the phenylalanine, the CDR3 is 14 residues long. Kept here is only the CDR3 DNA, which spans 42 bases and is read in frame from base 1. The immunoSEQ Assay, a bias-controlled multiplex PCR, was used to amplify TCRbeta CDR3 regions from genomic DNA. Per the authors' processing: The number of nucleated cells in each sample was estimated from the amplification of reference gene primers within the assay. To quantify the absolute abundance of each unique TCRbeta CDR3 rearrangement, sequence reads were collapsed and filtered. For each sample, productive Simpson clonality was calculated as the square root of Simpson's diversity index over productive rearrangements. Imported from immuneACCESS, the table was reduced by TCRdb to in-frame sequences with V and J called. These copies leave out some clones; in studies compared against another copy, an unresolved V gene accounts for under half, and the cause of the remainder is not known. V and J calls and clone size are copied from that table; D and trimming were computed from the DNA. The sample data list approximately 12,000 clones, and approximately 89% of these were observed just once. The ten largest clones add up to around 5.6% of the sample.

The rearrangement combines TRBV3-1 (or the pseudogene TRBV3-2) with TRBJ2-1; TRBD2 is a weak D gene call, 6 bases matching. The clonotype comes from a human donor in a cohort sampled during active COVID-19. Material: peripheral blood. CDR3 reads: CASSQGSGFGEQFF. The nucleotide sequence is TGTGCCAGCAGCCAAGGAAGCGGGTTCGGGGAGCAGTTCTTC.